Listed here are 27 T cell receptor beta chains from one sample, sequenced in a study of blood T cell repertoires in COVID-19. Only in-frame clones appear in the TCRdb table, and some are missing; sequencing was by immunoSEQ multiplex PCR. Seen here are some 140,000 clones, more than 70% observed once, and the top ten hold 4.5% to 5.5%. Sample: PBMCs or T cells enriched from blood (not recorded which). The receptors come from a man aged 35 to 55 with acute COVID-19.

The chain is built from TRBV7-9 and TRBJ2-1; D not resolved. Germline V lookup: CDR1 SEHNR, CDR2 FQNEAQ (reference sequence). The CDR3 loop spans 11 amino acids. V shed 5 bases and J shed 5 bases, with 4 bases lying between them. The CDR3 region is CASSLNNEQFF. CDR3 DNA sequence: TGTGCCAGCAGCCTTAACAATGAGCAGTTCTTC.

The V and J genes are TRBV3-1 (or the pseudogene TRBV3-2) and TRBJ2-2, with D perhaps TRBD1 (7 bases). The CDR3 sequence is 21 residues long. Per germline, CDR1 LGHDT and CDR2 YNNKEL (reference sequence). With 1 base removed from V and 6 bases from J, the gap between germline ends came to 30 bases. The CDR3: CASSQVMGGIQGRWVPGELFF. The CDR3 DNA follows: TGTGCCAGCAGCCAAGTTATGGGGGGTATACAGGGGCGCTGGGTCCCCGGGGAGCTGTTTTTT.

The chain carries TRBV5-5 and TRBJ2-2; 7 nucleotides align to TRBD1. Trimming cost V 0 bases and J 0 bases; bases outside gene matches: 11. CDR3 size: 19 residues. CDR1 and CDR2 from the germline V gene are SGHKS and YYEKEE (reference sequence). Here the CDR3 reads CASSLGPPGQVANTGELFF. DNA for the CDR3: TGTGCCAGCAGCTTGGGGCCCCCCGGACAGGTCGCGAACACCGGGGAGCTGTTTTTT.

The J gene is TRBJ1-3, the V gene TRBV9; 10 positions match TRBD1. Germline CDR1 reads SGDLS; CDR2 reads YYNGEE. The junction had 8 bases not matched to a gene; V was cut back by 4 bases and J by 4 bases. The CDR3 loop spans 16 amino acids. The CDR3 region has the DNA TGTGCCAGCAGCCCCCGGGACAGGGGAACCGGAAACACCATATATTTT. It encodes CASSPRDRGTGNTIYF.

This chain uses TRBV13 with TRBJ2-3, with 7 bases identical to TRBD1. The CDR3 is 14 residues long. Unmatched junction bases numbered 4, after V lost 5 bases and J lost 2 bases. CDR1 PRHDT and CDR2 FYEKMQ come from the germline V gene (reference sequence). In nucleotides, the CDR3 is TGTGCCAGCAGCCCCCAGGGGGTCACAGATACGCAGTATTTT. Its translation: CASSPQGVTDTQYF.

The chain is built from TRBV3-1 (or the pseudogene TRBV3-2) and TRBJ1-1; 7 bases match TRBD1. The CDR3 contains 14 residues. Germline V CDR1 and CDR2: LGHDT, YNNKEL (reference sequence). J was trimmed by 3 bases and V by 7 bases; bases with no gene match: 8. This chain's CDR3 is CASIQGFEDTEAFF. Here the CDR3 DNA reads TGTGCCAGCATACAGGGGTTTGAGGACACTGAAGCTTTCTTT.

The chain is built from TRBV27 and TRBJ2-7; 8 bases align to TRBD1. The CDR3 has 14 residues. V dropped 6 bases and J dropped 4; count of bases not matched to a gene: 8. Germline-derived CDR1 and CDR2 are MNHEY and SMNVEV (reference sequence). The CDR3 sequence is CASSLGQGGYEQYF. The CDR3 DNA is TGTGCCAGCAGCCTAGGACAGGGCGGGTACGAGCAGTACTTC.

The chain combines TRBV5-1 with TRBJ2-7; D remains unclear. CDR1 SGHRS and CDR2 YFSETQ come from the germline V gene. Trimming left V 4 bases short and J 3 bases short, with 11 bases between. The CDR3 length is 13 residues. The CDR3 sequence is CASSALLDYEQYF. For the CDR3, the DNA is TGCGCCAGCAGCGCCCTCTTAGACTACGAGCAGTACTTC.

This clone was seen more than once but under ten times. The V call is TRBV11-3, the J call TRBJ1-3; D is ambiguous. The germline gives CDR1 SGHNT, CDR2 YENEEA. The CDR3 runs 13 residues. The V gene lost 1 base and the J gene lost 2 bases, with 3 bases spanning the gap. This CDR3 reads CASSLGTGNTIYF. CDR3 nucleotides: TGTGCCAGCAGCTTAGGTACTGGAAACACCATATATTTT.

The genes are TRBV5-1 and TRBJ1-2; no clear D gene. V was trimmed by 1 base and J by 1 base, leaving 8 bases between them. The germline V gene has CDR1 SGHRS and CDR2 YFSETQ. The CDR3 is made up of 14 amino acids. The CDR3 spells CASSLSTDNYGYTF. In nucleotides, the CDR3 is TGCGCCAGCAGCTTGTCCACAGATAACTATGGCTACACCTTC.

For the CDR3, the DNA is TGTGCCAGCAGTTTAGGTGGGGCCGAGGGCTACACCTTC. Amino acid sequence: CASSLGGAEGYTF. This chain connects TRBV12-3 or TRBV12-4 to TRBJ1-2, with D perhaps matching TRBD1 (5 bases). With 1 base removed from V and 8 bases from J, the gap between germline ends came to 11 bases. The CDR3 runs to 13 residues.

The genes are TRBV19 and TRBJ2-3; D is ambiguous. The CDR3 consists of 13 residues. CDR1 and CDR2 from the germline V gene are LNHDA and SQIVND (reference sequence). Deletions cut 3 bases from V and 1 base from J, with 5 bases between. CDR3 sequence reads: CASSITGTDTQYF. The CDR3 DNA reads as TGTGCCAGTAGTATCACAGGCACAGATACGCAGTATTTT.

The chain is built from TRBV5-5 and TRBJ2-2; D call uncertain. Germline V gene lookup returns CDR1 SGHKS and CDR2 YYEKEE (reference sequence). This CDR3 is 16 amino acids long. Trimming stripped 0 bases from V and 5 bases from J, with 14 bases between. CDR3 DNA: TGTGCCAGCAGCTTGGGACACATTCTACCAACCGGGGAGCTGTTTTTT. It translates to CASSLGHILPTGELFF.

The V and J genes are TRBV19 and TRBJ1-1; tentatively, D is TRBD1 (5 bases). The V end lost 6 bases, the J end lost 1 base, and 18 bases lay between the germline ends. Germline assignment: CDR1 LNHDA and CDR2 SQIVND (reference sequence). CDR3 length: 16 amino acids. The CDR3 DNA reads TGTGCCAGTAGCCCTGTGGGGCGGGGTAGGAACACTGAAGCTTTCTTT. Translation gives CASSPVGRGRNTEAFF.

This clone was counted between two and nine times. The chain recombines TRBV27 with TRBJ2-1, with TRBD1 matching 12 bases. The trim removed 8 bases at V and 7 bases at J, leaving 6 bases unmatched. Germline V gene data show CDR1 as MNHEY and CDR2 as SMNVEV (reference sequence). This CDR3 contains 14 residues. The chain's CDR3 is CASGDRGPVNEQFF. For the CDR3, the DNA is TGTGCCAGCGGGGACAGGGGGCCTGTTAATGAGCAGTTCTTC.

This clone was seen more than once but under ten times. The rearrangement joins TRBV9 to TRBJ1-5, with 7 bases fitting TRBD1. CDR3 size: 15 residues. The germline CDR1 and CDR2 sequences are SGDLS and YYNGEE. V lost 4 bases and J lost 2; bases outside the gene matches: 6. The CDR3 DNA reads TGTGCCAGCAGCCCGAGAGGACAGGGCAATCAGCCCCAGCATTTT. This codes for CASSPRGQGNQPQHF.

The chain has TRBV10-1 and TRBJ2-2; D might be TRBD1 (5 bases). Germline V gene lookup returns CDR1 WNHNN and CDR2 SYGVQD (reference sequence). V lost 5 bases, J lost 5 bases, and 12 bases lay in between. This CDR3 has 14 residues. CDR3 residues: CASSRQRATGELFF. The DNA for the CDR3 is TGCGCCAGCAGTCGACAGAGAGCAACCGGGGAGCTGTTTTTT.

The chain recombines TRBV5-6 with TRBJ2-3, with 8 nucleotides matching TRBD2. The V gene's germline CDR1 is SGHDT and CDR2 YYEEEE. The V and J ends lost 2 bases and 10 bases, in that order; junction bases with no gene match: 3. The CDR3 length is 12 residues. The CDR3 loop reads CASSFASGPQYF. CDR3 nucleotides: TGTGCCAGCAGCTTCGCTAGCGGGCCGCAGTATTTT.

This sequence joins TRBV15 and TRBJ1-2, with D unclear. V was clipped by 1 base and J by 4 bases, with 10 bases between them. Germline loops: CDR1 LNHNV, CDR2 YYDKDF (reference sequence). The CDR3 contains 14 residues. CDR3 region: CATSRAASSYGYTF. In DNA, the CDR3 is TGTGCCACCAGCAGAGCCGCTTCGAGCTATGGCTACACCTTC.

This clone was detected only a few times. The chain recombines TRBV11-2 with TRBJ1-4; 8 nucleotides agree with TRBD1. V was clipped by 6 bases and J by 7 bases; unmatched bases: 10. The length of the CDR3 is 15 residues. Germline values: CDR1 SGHAT, CDR2 FQNNGV. CDR3 amino acids: CASSRLQGGAEKLFF. The CDR3 DNA reads as TGTGCCAGCAGTCGCTTACAGGGGGGGGCTGAAAAACTGTTTTTT.

This chain joins TRBV19 and TRBJ1-1, with D tentatively TRBD1 (5 bases). CDR3 length: 14 amino acids. Germline V gives CDR1 LNHDA, CDR2 SQIVND (reference sequence). V lost 8 bases and J lost 4, with 17 bases in between. CDR3 sequence reads: CASSGDRFSTEAFF. The CDR3 DNA is TGTGCCAGTTCGGGGGACCGGTTCTCCACTGAAGCTTTCTTT.

The V and J genes are TRBV27 and TRBJ2-2; 9 bases agree with TRBD1. V was clipped by 6 bases and J by 3 bases; unmatched bases: 5. The V gene's germline CDR1 is MNHEY and CDR2 SMNVEV (reference sequence). The CDR3 is 15 amino acids. This CDR3 is CASSPDRGDTGELFF. The CDR3 DNA sequence: TGTGCCAGCAGCCCGGACAGGGGTGACACCGGGGAGCTGTTTTTT.

The chain carries TRBV30 and TRBJ2-2; 7 bases are shared with TRBD1. Germline V gene data show CDR1 as GTSNPN and CDR2 as SVGIG (reference sequence). V lost 2 bases to trimming and J lost 3 bases; unmatched junction nucleotides: 0. The CDR3 consists of 13 residues. Here the CDR3 reads CAWSRGHTGELFF. Written as DNA, the CDR3 is TGTGCCTGGAGTAGGGGGCACACCGGGGAGCTGTTTTTT. Full variable domain (missing parts from reference TRBV30 and TRBJ2-2): SQTIHQWPATLVQPVGSPLSLECTVEGTSNPNLYWYRQAAGRGLQLLFYSVGIGQISSEVPQNLSASRPQDRQFILSSKKLLLSDSGFYLCAWSRGHTGELFFGEGSRLTVL.

The chain combines TRBV6-5 with TRBJ1-5; TRBD1 agrees at 8 bases. Germline values: CDR1 MNHEY, CDR2 SVGAGI. V dropped 2 bases and J dropped 5; count of bases not matched to a gene: 2. The CDR3 runs to 14 residues. CDR3 bases: TGTGCCAGCAGTTACGGCAGGGGGCATCAGCCCCAGCATTTT. Amino acids: CASSYGRGHQPQHF.

This clone came up once. The rearrangement joins TRBV24-1 to TRBJ2-5; 7 nucleotides match TRBD1. The CDR3 extends over 12 amino acids. The germline V gene encodes CDR1 KGHDR and CDR2 SFDVKD. J gave up 4 bases and V 9 bases, and 4 bases lay outside the gene matches. CDR3 sequence: CATGSGGETQYF. CDR3 bases: TGTGCCACCGGGTCAGGGGGAGAGACCCAGTACTTC.

V is TRBV5-1 and J is TRBJ2-7; 12 bases fit TRBD1. V trimming: 2 bases; J trimming: 5 bases; junction bases outside the gene matches: 5. Looked up from germline, CDR1 is SGHRS and CDR2 is YFSETQ. The CDR3 is made up of 15 amino acids. CDR3 residues: CASSLPGTGGDEQYF. Written as DNA, the CDR3 is TGCGCCAGCAGCTTACCCGGGACAGGGGGCGACGAGCAGTACTTC.

The V gene is TRBV10-3, the J gene TRBJ1-3, with D tentatively TRBD1 (6 bases). The V end lost 2 bases, the J end lost 0 bases, and 8 bases lay between the germline ends. Germline-derived CDR1 and CDR2 are ENHRY and SYGVKD. The CDR3 is made up of 15 amino acids. CDR3 nucleotide sequence: TGTGCCATCAGTGAGAGGGACACCTCTGGAAACACCATATATTTT. Translated, it gives CAISERDTSGNTIYF.